This T cell receptor beta chain was retrieved from a study of blood T cell repertoires in COVID-19. The overall study: Donors in the United States, Italy and Spain gave samples during acute or convalescent COVID-19. The analysed material was cDNA or gDNA that came from T cells, B-cell-depleted T cells, or PBMCs.

Per the study methods: Amplification from reference gene primers served as the basis for estimated nucleated cell counts. Assay: immunoSEQ multiplex PCR; the TCRdb copy retains only in-frame clones and omits some. The DNA was the basis for D and trimming; V, J and clone size are from that table. The table records 75,000 to 95,000 clones, approximately 80% of them present only once. CDR1 LNHNV and CDR2 YYDKDF come from the germline V gene (reference sequence). Trimming pared 3 bases from V and 8 bases from J, leaving 10 bases between. This CDR3 region has 13 residues. The receptor comes from a middle-aged woman with active or convalescent COVID-19. The sample was peripheral blood. The V gene is TRBV15, the J gene TRBJ1-4; maybe TRBD1 (5 bases). The CDR3 coding sequence is TGTGCCACCAGCAGTATTGGGGCCGAAAAACTGTTTTTT. It translates to CATSSIGAEKLFF.